The source of this T cell receptor beta chain is a study of blood T cell repertoires in COVID-19. CDR1 and CDR2 from the germline V gene are SGHNT and YYREEE (reference sequence). This CDR3 contains 17 residues. With 5 bases clipped from V and 4 bases from J, the junction kept 15 bases outside the gene matches. Clones were sequenced by immunoSEQ multiplex PCR, and TCRdb holds only the in-frame ones, with some missing. The repertoire holds some 140,000 clones, more than 70% seen once, with less than 7% in the top ten. The clonotype was recovered from a man aged 40-55 years with acute COVID-19. The rearrangement links TRBV5-4 to TRBJ2-5, with 9 nucleotides matching TRBD2. The sequenced sample consisted of PBMCs or T cells enriched from blood (not recorded which). The CDR3 here is CASRPAAAGGFGETQYF. CDR3 bases: TGTGCCAGCAGACCGGCCGCCGCGGGGGGGTTCGGAGAGACCCAGTACTTC.